A selection of T cell receptor beta chains follows, all from one sample in a study of long-term antiretroviral therapy in people with HIV. Sequencing was performed with immunoSEQ multiplex PCR; in TCRdb, only in-frame clones are kept and a portion is missing. The profile shows 29,000 or so clones, 93% of them singletons. The input for sequencing was unsorted PBMCs, taken around 6.5 years after starting antiretroviral therapy. The receptors stem from a woman between 40 and 55 years old with HIV. Each CDR3 is given with its conserved first and last residue. Each record gives: clone size, CDR3 length, D gene, V gene, J gene, CDR3 DNA, CDR3 protein. A D gene is named only where the DNA matches it firmly. Some rows mark clone size as missing; the rest say once, few, many or name a class of expanded clone.

clone size: -; CDR3 length: 15; D gene: -; V gene: TRBV11-2; J gene: TRBJ1-3; CDR3 DNA: TGTGCCAGCAGCAGCCGACGGAGCTCTGGAAACACCATATATTTT; CDR3 protein: CASSSRRSSGNTIYF
clone size: -; CDR3 length: 14; D gene: TRBD1; V gene: TRBV7-8; J gene: TRBJ1-5; CDR3 DNA: TGTGCCAGCAGCTTAACAGGGGGCAATCAGCCCCAGCATTTT; CDR3 protein: CASSLTGGNQPQHF
clone size: -; CDR3 length: 15; D gene: TRBD2; V gene: TRBV5-1; J gene: TRBJ2-1; CDR3 DNA: TGCGCCAGCAGCTTCGTGACTAGCGGGGCCAATGAGCAGTTCTTC; CDR3 protein: CASSFVTSGANEQFF
clone size: -; CDR3 length: 15; D gene: TRBD2; V gene: TRBV5-4; J gene: TRBJ2-1; CDR3 DNA: TGTGCCAGCAGCGTCGGGACTAGCGGGGCGTTTCAGCAGTTCTTC; CDR3 protein: CASSVGTSGAFQQFF
clone size: -; CDR3 length: 14; D gene: -; V gene: TRBV10-1; J gene: TRBJ2-3; CDR3 DNA: TGCGCCAGCAGTGTGGACTCGAAGACAGATACGCAGTATTTT; CDR3 protein: CASSVDSKTDTQYF
clone size: -; CDR3 length: 15; D gene: -; V gene: TRBV7-2; J gene: TRBJ2-7; CDR3 DNA: TGTGCCAGCAGCTTAGGGCCAGGAGGATCCTACGAGCAGTACTTC; CDR3 protein: CASSLGPGGSYEQYF
clone size: -; CDR3 length: 12; D gene: -; V gene: TRBV7-2; J gene: TRBJ1-1; CDR3 DNA: TGTGCCAGCGGCCGGGGGGGAACTGAAGCTTTCTTT; CDR3 protein: CASGRGGTEAFF
clone size: once; CDR3 length: 13; D gene: -; V gene: TRBV18; J gene: TRBJ1-6; CDR3 DNA: TGTGCCAGCTCACAGGCTCAGGATTCACCCCTCCACTTT; CDR3 protein: CASSQAQDSPLHF
clone size: -; CDR3 length: 18; D gene: -; V gene: TRBV4-3; J gene: TRBJ1-6; CDR3 DNA: TGCGCCAGCAGCCAAGATGATCCGGCCCGGGGAAGCAATTCACCCCTCCACTTT; CDR3 protein: CASSQDDPARGSNSPLHF
clone size: -; CDR3 length: 15; D gene: -; V gene: TRBV6-1; J gene: TRBJ2-1; CDR3 DNA: TGTGCCAGCAAGTACTCAGCGGATATCTACAATGAGCAGTTCTTC; CDR3 protein: CASKYSADIYNEQFF
clone size: once; CDR3 length: 14; D gene: -; V gene: TRBV5-4; J gene: TRBJ1-4; CDR3 DNA: TGTGCCAGCAGCTTAGGAACAGGGAGCGAAAAACTGTTTTTT; CDR3 protein: CASSLGTGSEKLFF
clone size: medium-sized; CDR3 length: 16; D gene: -; V gene: TRBV4-3; J gene: TRBJ1-1; CDR3 DNA: TGCGCCAGCAGCCAAGATGTGGCAGCGGGAGATACTGAAGCTTTCTTT; CDR3 protein: CASSQDVAAGDTEAFF
clone size: -; CDR3 length: 15; D gene: TRBD1; V gene: TRBV12-5; J gene: TRBJ2-5; CDR3 DNA: TGTGCTAGTGGTTTGGGACAGGGGTACCAAGAGACCCAGTACTTC; CDR3 protein: CASGLGQGYQETQYF
clone size: -; CDR3 length: 14; D gene: TRBD2; V gene: TRBV5-1; J gene: TRBJ2-7; CDR3 DNA: TGCGCCAGCGGACTAGCGAGTGCATCCTACGAGCAGTACTTC; CDR3 protein: CASGLASASYEQYF
clone size: -; CDR3 length: 12; D gene: -; V gene: TRBV5-6; J gene: TRBJ2-7; CDR3 DNA: TGTGCCAGCAGCTTGGAGGTTGGGGAGCAGTACTTC; CDR3 protein: CASSLEVGEQYF
clone size: -; CDR3 length: 19; D gene: -; V gene: TRBV7-2; J gene: TRBJ1-1; CDR3 DNA: TGTGCCAGCAGCGCCCGATCGGGTGGGGGGGCCCTTTGGAGCACTGAAGCTTTCTTT; CDR3 protein: CASSARSGGGALWSTEAFF
clone size: once; CDR3 length: 17; D gene: -; V gene: TRBV30; J gene: TRBJ2-7; CDR3 DNA: TGTGCCTGGAGCCCACCTTTGCTAGGGTGGTCCTCCTACGAGCAGTACTTC; CDR3 protein: CAWSPPLLGWSSYEQYF
clone size: -; CDR3 length: 18; D gene: TRBD1; V gene: TRBV5-1; J gene: TRBJ2-2; CDR3 DNA: TGCGCCAGCCACCGGGACAGGGGTTATTTTGCGAACACCGGGGAGCTGTTTTTT; CDR3 protein: CASHRDRGYFANTGELFF
clone size: -; CDR3 length: 18; D gene: TRBD2; V gene: TRBV5-1; J gene: TRBJ2-1; CDR3 DNA: TGCGCCAGCAGCTTGTTTGACGCTAGCGGGGGCACCTACAATGAGCAGTTCTTC; CDR3 protein: CASSLFDASGGTYNEQFF
clone size: -; CDR3 length: 14; D gene: -; V gene: TRBV15; J gene: TRBJ1-1; CDR3 DNA: TGTGCCACCAGCAGAGCGGATCGGAACACTGAAGCTTTCTTT; CDR3 protein: CATSRADRNTEAFF
clone size: -; CDR3 length: 17; D gene: TRBD1; V gene: TRBV10-3; J gene: TRBJ2-1; CDR3 DNA: TGTGCCATCAGTGAGTTCCGGCAGGGGGCGAGATACAATGAGCAGTTCTTC; CDR3 protein: CAISEFRQGARYNEQFF
clone size: -; CDR3 length: 14; D gene: TRBD1; V gene: TRBV29-1; J gene: TRBJ1-3; CDR3 DNA: TGCAGCGTTGGGAGACAGGGAACTGGAAACACCATATATTTT; CDR3 protein: CSVGRQGTGNTIYF
clone size: -; CDR3 length: 13; D gene: -; V gene: TRBV6-5; J gene: TRBJ2-5; CDR3 DNA: TGTGCCAGCCACAGGGAGTCTACCAGGGAGCAGTACTTC; CDR3 protein: CASHRESTREQYF